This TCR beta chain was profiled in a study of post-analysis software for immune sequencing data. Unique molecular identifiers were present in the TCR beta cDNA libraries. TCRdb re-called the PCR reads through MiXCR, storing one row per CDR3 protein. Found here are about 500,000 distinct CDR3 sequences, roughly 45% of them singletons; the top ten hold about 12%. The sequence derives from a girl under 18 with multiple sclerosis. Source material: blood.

The CDR3 spells CSARATQRDTQYF. The CDR3, as DNA: TGCAGTGCTAGAGCCACACAGCGAGATACGCAGTATTTT. The chain carries TRBV20-1 and TRBJ2-3; D ambiguous. With 1 base removed from V and 5 bases from J, the gap between germline ends came to 10 bases. The CDR3 consists of 13 residues. Germline CDR1 DFQATT, CDR2 SNEGSKA (reference sequence).